This TCR beta chain was profiled in a study of T cell changes during pregnancy in multiple sclerosis. Germline assignment: CDR1 ENHRY and CDR2 SYGVKD. The CDR3 runs 17 residues. Trimming cost V 0 bases and J 2 bases; bases outside gene matches: 6. The repertoire was sequenced with immunoSEQ multiplex PCR; TCRdb's copy has only in-frame clones and lacks some. Here the sample spans tens of thousands of clones, under 95% being singletons. The chain recombines TRBV10-3 with TRBJ2-3; 9 nucleotides align to TRBD1. Source: peripheral blood, taken in the third trimester of pregnancy. The origin of this receptor is a female donor with multiple sclerosis, enrolled in a pregnancy study. The CDR3 here is CAISESVGTGSTDTQYF. The CDR3 DNA sequence: TGTGCCATCAGTGAGTCTGTGGGGACAGGGTCCACAGATACGCAGTATTTT.